This entry lists 25 T cell receptor beta chains sequenced from one sample in a study of blood T cells in healthy people across ages. The use of a sample-barcoded 5' primer and a J-beta primer mix characterized a second PCR of roughly 6 to 11 cycles. TCRdb analysed the 5' RACE reads with MiXCR anew, one entry per CDR3 protein. The repertoire holds roughly 800,000 distinct CDR3 sequences, roughly 60% seen once, with around 22% in the top ten. Sequencing was done on a sample of blood. Source of these receptors: a man younger than 45 in good health.

This chain links TRBV19 with TRBJ2-7; 10 positions agree with TRBD2. CDR3 length: 15 residues. The trim removed 6 bases at V and 3 bases at J, leaving 8 bases unmatched. The germline V gene has CDR1 LNHDA and CDR2 SQIVND (reference sequence). In DNA form, the CDR3 reads TGTGCCAGTAGATCCCAAGCTAGCGGGAGCTACGAGCAGTACTTC. It yields the protein CASRSQASGSYEQYF.

The chain employs TRBV4-1 and TRBJ2-7; the D is unclear. Germline V lookup: CDR1 MGHRA, CDR2 YSYEKL. The length of the CDR3 is 15 residues. V lost 0 bases and J lost 2, with 11 bases in between. CDR3 in DNA: TGCGCCAGCAGCCAAGAAAAGTGGGGAACCTACGAGCAGTACTTC. This sequence encodes CASSQEKWGTYEQYF.

V and J are TRBV20-1 and TRBJ1-4, with TRBD1 identical over 8 bases. The CDR3 has 13 residues. Germline V CDR1 and CDR2: DFQATT, SNEGSKA (reference sequence). The CDR3 here is CTQPWDRNEKLFF. CDR3 coding DNA: TGCACCCAACCCTGGGACAGGAATGAAAAACTGTTTTTT.

The V gene is TRBV10-3, the J gene TRBJ1-1; a possible D gene is TRBD1 (6 bases). The CDR3 sequence is 14 residues long. The germline V gene encodes CDR1 ENHRY and CDR2 SYGVKD. V was pared by 8 bases and J by 4 bases, with 17 bases between. In DNA, the CDR3 is TGTGCCATCGGGGACAAATGGAGGGGCACTGAAGCTTTCTTT. Protein sequence: CAIGDKWRGTEAFF.

This rearrangement joins TRBV10-3 to TRBJ2-1; possible D gene TRBD1, 5 bases. Germline-derived CDR1 and CDR2 are ENHRY and SYGVKD. V was trimmed by 5 bases and J by 6 bases, leaving 17 bases between them. This CDR3 region has 15 residues. CDR3 protein: CAISTGQPFSNEQFF. CDR3 sequence (DNA): TGTGCCATCAGTACAGGACAACCCTTTAGCAATGAGCAGTTCTTC.

Only a few counts were recorded for this clonotype. The rearrangement uses TRBV20-1 and TRBJ1-1; no clear D. The CDR3 is 13 amino acids. V lost 1 base, J lost 7 bases, and 13 bases lay in between. Germline V gene lookup returns CDR1 DFQATT and CDR2 SNEGSKA (reference sequence). CDR3 nucleotides: TGCAGTGCTAGAGCTGGAGGCAGACTTGAAGCTTTCTTT. The encoded protein is CSARAGGRLEAFF.

The chain employs TRBV5-1 and TRBJ1-1; 8 nucleotides align to TRBD1. Germline trimming cut 4 bases from V and 5 bases from J; bases unmatched to any gene: 10. The CDR3 extends over 15 amino acids. Looked up from germline, CDR1 is SGHRS and CDR2 is YFSETQ. CDR3 nucleotides: TGCGCCAGCAGCGCCGGACAGGGACCGGCTACTGAAGCTTTCTTT. It encodes CASSAGQGPATEAFF.

V and J are TRBV7-9 and TRBJ2-6; D is possibly TRBD1 (5 bases). CDR3 size: 14 residues. Germline lookup yields CDR1 SEHNR and CDR2 FQNEAQ (reference sequence). Trimming shortened V by 5 bases and J by 7 bases, and 12 bases separated the two germline ends. CDR3 in DNA: TGTGCCAGCAGCGGGGCTCTGGTTGCCAACGTCCTGACTTTC. Encoded protein: CASSGALVANVLTF.

The rearrangement joins TRBV7-9 to TRBJ1-1; the D gene is possibly TRBD1 (6 bases). The CDR3 is 10 amino acids. CDR1 is SEHNR, CDR2 FQNEAQ, per germline (reference sequence). Trimming shortened V by 10 bases and J by 8 bases, and 11 bases separated the two germline ends. Here the CDR3 reads CAIGQPEAFF. CDR3 nucleotides: TGTGCCATCGGACAGCCCGAAGCTTTCTTT.

This clonotype was observed a handful of times. The V gene is TRBV7-2, the J gene TRBJ2-4; 9 positions match TRBD2. The CDR3 has 17 residues. CDR1 and CDR2 from the germline V gene are SGHTA and FQGNSA. V lost 2 bases to trimming and J lost 0 bases; unmatched junction nucleotides: 5. The CDR3 DNA sequence: TGTGCCAGCAGCTTATCGAGCGGGGGGCTAGCCAAAAACATTCAGTACTTC. It codes for CASSLSSGGLAKNIQYF.

This chain joins TRBV28 and TRBJ2-7, with D possibly TRBD2 on 5 matching bases. CDR3 length: 15 amino acids. V gave up 5 bases and J gave up 3 bases, with 17 bases separating them. Per the germline V gene, CDR1 is MDHEN and CDR2 is SYDVKM. CDR3 bases: TGTGCCAGCAGTCCCCGCGGGTATTCATTCTACGAGCAGTACTTC. Protein product: CASSPRGYSFYEQYF.

The chain links TRBV6-5 to TRBJ2-1; TRBD1 matches 7 bases. CDR1 is MNHEY and CDR2 is SVGAGI in the germline V gene. This CDR3 has 13 residues. V lost 6 bases and J lost 8; bases outside the gene matches: 7. This CDR3 is CASSTTGADEQFF. The CDR3 region has the DNA TGTGCCAGCAGCACAACAGGGGCAGATGAGCAGTTCTTC.

Note on this clonotype: An end of the junction differs from the germline gene, which may be a read error. The V call is TRBV7-2, the J call TRBJ2-1; no firm D call. The CDR3 length is 12 residues. CDR1 is SGHTA and CDR2 is FQGNSA in the germline V gene. The CDR3 loop reads CASSLQYSEQFF. The CDR3 DNA reads TGTGCCAGCAGCTTACAGTACAGTGAGCAGTTCTTC.

The rearrangement links TRBV20-1 to TRBJ2-1; weak D call: TRBD1 (6 bases). Germline loops: CDR1 DFQATT, CDR2 SNEGSKA (reference sequence). V shed 1 base and J shed 3 bases, with 16 bases lying between them. The CDR3 runs to 16 residues. CDR3 loop: CSARVFGTNHYNEQFF. CDR3 DNA: TGCAGTGCTAGAGTTTTCGGGACAAATCACTACAATGAGCAGTTCTTC.

V gene TRBV6-1 combines with J gene TRBJ1-5; possible D gene TRBD1, 5 bases. The V and J ends lost 3 bases and 7 bases respectively, with 7 bases between them. This CDR3 is built from 12 residues. Germline V lookup: CDR1 MNHNS, CDR2 SASEGT. CDR3 region: CASSEGTQPQHF. CDR3 bases: TGTGCCAGCAGTGAGGGGACCCAGCCCCAGCATTTT.

The chain joins TRBV29-1 to TRBJ2-1; D perhaps matches TRBD1 (6 bases). The germline V gene encodes CDR1 SQVTM and CDR2 ANQGSEA. The V gene lost 2 bases and the J gene lost 8 bases, with 22 bases spanning the gap. The CDR3 covers 16 residues. The CDR3 bases are TGCAGCGTTGAAACACAGGGAACGGGGACAATATATGAGCAGTTCTTC. As protein: CSVETQGTGTIYEQFF.

The rearrangement links TRBV29-1 to TRBJ2-5, with 7 bases that match TRBD1. CDR3 length equals 15 residues. Germline loops: CDR1 SQVTM, CDR2 ANQGSEA. V dropped 3 bases and J dropped 5; count of bases not matched to a gene: 12. The CDR3 loop reads CSVDRDSRLGETQYF. CDR3 DNA sequence: TGCAGCGTTGACCGGGACAGTCGGTTGGGGGAGACCCAGTACTTC. Full variable domain (outside the CDR3, taken from reference TRBV29-1 and TRBJ2-5): SAVISQKPSRDICQRGTSLTIQCQVDSQVTMMFWYRQQPGQSLTLIATANQGSEATYESGFVIDKFPISRPNLTFSTLTVSNMSPEDSSIYLCSVDRDSRLGETQYFGPGTRLLVL.

This clonotype was detected once. The chain links TRBV6-5 to TRBJ1-1; D is uncertain. Germline-derived CDR1 and CDR2 are MNHEY and SVGAGI. V shed 6 bases and J shed 1 base, with 9 bases lying between them. The CDR3 is 13 amino acids. Here the CDR3 DNA reads TGTGCCAGCAGCACACAGAAGAACACTGAAGCTTTCTTT. This gives the protein CASSTQKNTEAFF.

A word on this clonotype: A much larger clone differs by one base, so this may be a read error. Since no conserved phenylalanine or tryptophan closes the CDR3, a read error is the likely cause. The rearrangement uses TRBV7-2 and TRBJ2-1, with D hard to call. This CDR3 contains 15 residues. V was cut by 6 bases and J by 2 bases, with 14 bases left in between. Germline values: CDR1 SGHTA, CDR2 FQGNSA. CDR3 bases: TGTGCCAGCAGGAGCCCCGGGCCTCCCTACAATGAGCAGTTCCTC. Its protein product is CASRSPGPPYNEQFL.

J is TRBJ2-1 and V is TRBV7-9; D tentatively fits TRBD1 or TRBD2 (6 bases each). Germline V lookup: CDR1 SEHNR, CDR2 FQNEAQ (reference sequence). The CDR3 runs to 13 residues. Trimming shortened V by 2 bases and J by 9 bases, and 11 bases separated the two germline ends. The CDR3 bases are TGTGCCAGCAGCTTACTTGAGGGGGGTGAGCAGTTCTTC. This encodes CASSLLEGGEQFF.

This chain connects TRBV5-1 to TRBJ2-3; 7 bases agree with TRBD2. Germline V gives CDR1 SGHRS, CDR2 YFSETQ. The CDR3 is 15 amino acids. With V trimmed by 3 bases and J by 4 bases, 8 bases remained unmatched. The CDR3 is CASSSAGLGPDTQYF. The CDR3 DNA is TGCGCCAGCAGCTCGGCAGGACTAGGCCCAGATACGCAGTATTTT.

The chain couples TRBV12-3 or TRBV12-4 to TRBJ1-3; D is unclear. The CDR3 covers 14 residues. The germline V and J ends were trimmed by 5 bases and 0 bases, with 8 bases remaining between them. The CDR3 sequence: CASSITSSGNTIYF. CDR3 coding DNA: TGTGCCAGCAGTATCACAAGCTCTGGAAACACCATATATTTT.

In its sample, this clonotype was seen a few times. The chain joins TRBV4-2 to TRBJ1-5; TRBD1 agrees at 7 bases. The CDR3 sequence is 15 residues long. Germline lookup yields CDR1 LGHNA and CDR2 YNFKEQ. V lost 1 base, J lost 6 bases, and 6 bases stayed unmatched. The DNA for the CDR3 is TGTGCCAGCAGCCAAGTGACAGGGAGGGTTCAGCCCCAGCATTTT. Protein sequence: CASSQVTGRVQPQHF.

The V and J genes are TRBV7-9 and TRBJ2-5, with D unresolved. Germline V gene data show CDR1 as SEHNR and CDR2 as FQNEAQ (reference sequence). The CDR3 spans 16 residues. Trimming took off 1 base at V and 0 bases at J, with 12 bases between the two ends. CDR3 DNA: TGTGCCAGCAGCTTAGAAAAGGGATTGAACCAAGAGACCCAGTACTTC. This codes for CASSLEKGLNQETQYF.

The chain employs TRBV27 and TRBJ1-4; D not resolved. Germline V gives CDR1 MNHEY, CDR2 SMNVEV (reference sequence). Trimming cost V 5 bases and J 4 bases, with 8 bases left between them. The CDR3 totals 13 residues. This CDR3 reads CASSQKGNEKLFF. For the CDR3, the DNA is TGTGCCAGCAGTCAGAAGGGTAATGAAAAACTGTTTTTT.